This T cell receptor beta chain appears in the sequencing data of a study of blood T cell repertoires in COVID-19. Overall study: Both acute and convalescent COVID-19 samples were obtained from the United States, Italy and Spain. PBMCs, B-cell-depleted T cells, or T cells were the source of the cDNA or gDNA that made up the material.

In the original processing: Amplification with reference gene primers provided the estimates of nucleated cell counts. TCRdb's table, derived via immunoSEQ multiplex PCR, lists solely in-frame clones and lacks some. Clone size and the V and J calls come from that table; the DNA yielded D and trimming. Among 190,000 or so clones listed, 70% to 90% were seen once. Germline CDR1 SNHLY, CDR2 FYNNEI. The CDR3 sequence is 17 residues long. V lost 0 bases to trimming and J lost 3 bases, with 17 bases between them. This clonotype originated in a man aged 40-49 years with active or convalescent COVID-19. The chain recombines TRBV2 with TRBJ1-1, with D maybe TRBD1 (5 bases). Material for sequencing was peripheral blood. The CDR3 loop is CASSEALPGEGHTEAFF. The CDR3 bases are TGTGCCAGCAGTGAAGCGCTTCCGGGGGAAGGTCACACTGAAGCTTTCTTT.